A selection of T cell receptor beta chains follows, all from one sample in a study of T-cell reconstitution after alpha-beta-depleted transplantation in children. One entry per CDR3 protein results from TCRdb running MiXCR on the PCR reads. The sample records about 340,000 distinct CDR3 sequences, 10% to 13% being singletons. This specimen consisted of PBMCs from the stem cell graft donor, obtained from the stem cell graft. Receptor source: a human donor who donated a stem cell graft to a child with acute lymphoblastic leukemia. The CDR3 runs from the conserved cysteine through the conserved F or W. D genes are given only for firm matches. Size tells how often a clone was seen (once, few, many) or the class of an expanded clone, and some rows leave it out.

d_call j_call v_call clone_size cdr3_nt cdr3_aa
NA TRBJ1-1 TRBV20-1 NA TGCAGTGCTAGAGATCCGGGACGGAGTCCTACCGGCACTGAAGCTTTCTTT CSARDPGRSPTGTEAFF
NA TRBJ2-3 TRBV7-9 NA TGTGCCTCAACCACTAGCTCTCCTACCACAGATACGCAGTATTTT CASTTSSPTTDTQYF
NA TRBJ2-1 TRBV4-2 many TGTGCCAGCAGCCAAGACTACAGGGGGGGCTACAATGAGCAGTTCTTC CASSQDYRGGYNEQFF
NA TRBJ2-1 TRBV14 few TGTGCCAGCAGCCAAGTACCGGGACTCCGGAATGAGCAGTTCTTC CASSQVPGLRNEQFF
TRBD1 TRBJ1-1 TRBV29-1 once TGCAGCGTCCGGGGGGGGGACAGGGGTAAGAACACTGAAGCTTTCTTT CSVRGGDRGKNTEAFF
TRBD1 TRBJ2-1 TRBV29-1 few TGCAGCGAAACCGGGACAGGGGCTGTCGGTGAGCAGTTCTTC CSETGTGAVGEQFF
NA TRBJ1-4 TRBV10-3 few TGTGCCATCAGTGAGCAGGGCGGTAAAGAAAAACTGTTTTTT CAISEQGGKEKLFF
TRBD2 TRBJ2-3 TRBV3-1 NA TGTGCCAGCAGCCCTAGCGGGAGGGCCTCGGATACGCAGTATTTT CASSPSGRASDTQYF
NA TRBJ2-3 TRBV5-1 few TGCGCCAGCAGCTTGGCGGTCAGCAGGGAGGCAGATACGCAGTATTTT CASSLAVSREADTQYF
NA TRBJ2-1 TRBV12-3/TRBV12-4 NA TGTGCCAGCAGTTGGGGAAATAATGAGCAGTTCTTC CASSWGNNEQFF
NA TRBJ2-7 TRBV7-6 NA TGTGCCAGCAGCTGGGGTAGGGGCTCCTACGAGCAGTACTTC CASSWGRGSYEQYF
TRBD1 TRBJ2-3 TRBV27 many TGTGCCAGCAGTTTGTGGCAGGGGGTCGGGGACACGCAGTATTTT CASSLWQGVGDTQYF
NA TRBJ2-1 TRBV12-3/TRBV12-4 NA TGTGCCAGCAGTTCCGGACTCAGATACAATGAGCAGTTCTTC CASSSGLRYNEQFF
NA TRBJ2-1 TRBV24-1 few TGTGCCACCAGTGACGCAGGGTTACAGGCGAATGAGCAGTTCTTC CATSDAGLQANEQFF
NA TRBJ2-5 TRBV27 NA TGTGCCAGCAGCCTGGGAGGAGGGATGAAAGAGACCCAGTACTTC CASSLGGGMKETQYF
TRBD1 TRBJ1-4 TRBV10-3 few TGTGCCATCAGACAAGGGACAGGGAGTAGTGAAAAACTGTTTTTT CAIRQGTGSSEKLFF
NA TRBJ2-1 TRBV7-9 NA TGTGCCAGCAGCCCGCCTTGGCCGTACAATGAGCAGTTCTTC CASSPPWPYNEQFF
TRBD2 TRBJ2-7 TRBV7-2 many TGTGCCAGCACCTTAGCGGGAGGGGCCACCGAGCAGTACTTC CASTLAGGATEQYF
NA TRBJ1-6 TRBV3-1 NA TGTGCCAGCAGCCTTGCAGGGTCAAATTCACCCCTCCACTTT CASSLAGSNSPLHF
NA TRBJ2-3 TRBV20-1 many TGCAGTGCTAGAGAATGGAGGAGGGCAGATACGCAGTATTTT CSAREWRRADTQYF
TRBD1 TRBJ2-5 TRBV6-1 few TGTGCCAGCAAAAGGACAGGGGGAGAGACCCAGTACTTC CASKRTGGETQYF
NA TRBJ1-1 TRBV21-1 NA TGTGCCAGCAGCAAAAGGGAAGGGGGGCGGACTGAAGCTTTCTTT CASSKREGGRTEAFF
NA TRBJ2-1 TRBV20-1 many TGCAGTGCCCAGCGGACTGAGGTATACAATGAGCAGTTCTTC CSAQRTEVYNEQFF
TRBD1 TRBJ2-1 TRBV5-1 many TGCGCCAGCTACAGCGGAACAGGGGGCTACAATGAGCAGTTCTTC CASYSGTGGYNEQFF
NA TRBJ2-1 TRBV5-1 many TGCGCCAGCAGCTTGATTGCGGGGAGCTCCTACAATGAGCAGTTCTTC CASSLIAGSSYNEQFF
NA TRBJ1-2 TRBV28 NA TGTGCCAGCAGTTCTACGGGAGGGGACTATGGCTACACCTTC CASSSTGGDYGYTF
NA TRBJ2-2 TRBV27 many TGTGCCAGCAGACGCGGAGGGAAGGCCGGGGAGCTGTTTTTT CASRRGGKAGELFF
TRBD2 TRBJ2-7 TRBV20-1 NA TGCAGTGCTCAAAAAGCGGGAGAGGGCTACGAGCAGTACTTC CSAQKAGEGYEQYF
NA TRBJ2-5 TRBV12-3/TRBV12-4 NA TGTGCCAGCAGTTTAGCCCTATTGGGTGGCCCGGAGACCCAGTACTTC CASSLALLGGPETQYF
TRBD1 TRBJ2-1 TRBV15 many TGTGCCACCAGCGACAGGGGCTCCTACAATGAGCAGTTCTTC CATSDRGSYNEQFF
TRBD1 TRBJ1-2 TRBV12-3/TRBV12-4 NA TGTGCCAGCAGTCTTCAAACGGGACAGAGTCTATATGGCTACACCTTC CASSLQTGQSLYGYTF
TRBD2 TRBJ2-1 TRBV11-2 once TGTGCCAGCAGCATTACTAGCGGGACCTACAATGAGCAGTTCTTC CASSITSGTYNEQFF
NA TRBJ2-5 TRBV4-1 few TGCGCCAGCAGCCAAGCCCAGGGAGAGACCCAGTACTTC CASSQAQGETQYF
NA TRBJ1-1 TRBV5-1 NA TGCGCCAGCAGCTGGGGGGACTCGGGGGGCACTGAAGCTTTCTTT CASSWGDSGGTEAFF
TRBD2 TRBJ2-2 TRBV4-3 few TGCGCCAGCAGCCAAGATTTTTCAGCGGGAAACACCGGGGAGCTGTTTTTT CASSQDFSAGNTGELFF
NA TRBJ2-7 TRBV4-1 few TGCGCCAGCAGCCAAGAAAGGACAGAATCCTACGAGCAGTACTTC CASSQERTESYEQYF
NA TRBJ2-3 TRBV20-1 many TGCAGTGCTAGAGATTCCCTAGCCCCAGATACGCAGTATTTT CSARDSLAPDTQYF
NA TRBJ2-1 TRBV12-3/TRBV12-4 few TGTGCCAGCAGTTTTGCCTCCGGGACCCGAAACAATGAGCAGTTCTTC CASSFASGTRNNEQFF
TRBD1 TRBJ1-4 TRBV4-1 NA TGCGCCAGCAGCCAGCTACAGGGGTTTGAAAAACTGTTTTTT CASSQLQGFEKLFF
NA TRBJ1-2 TRBV2 NA TGTGCCAGTACGGAGGAGGGGTTAAGAGGCTATGGCTACACCTTC CASTEEGLRGYGYTF
NA TRBJ2-7 TRBV7-9 few TGTGCCAGCAGCTTAGGGCCAGGGCCCGCCTACGAGCAGTACTTC CASSLGPGPAYEQYF
NA TRBJ2-2 TRBV7-9 many TGTGCCAGCAGCCCCGGGGAGCTGTTTTTT CASSPGELFF
NA TRBJ2-3 TRBV21-1 NA TGTGCCAGCAGCAAAGGGGGGGACTGCACAGATACGCAGTATTTT CASSKGGDCTDTQYF
TRBD1 TRBJ1-5 TRBV29-1 NA TGCAGCGTAACTACACAGGGGCTTCAGCCCCAGCATTTT CSVTTQGLQPQHF
TRBD1 TRBJ1-2 TRBV5-6 NA TGTGCCAGCAGCGCCACCGGGACAGGGTTTGCTTATGGCTACACCTTC CASSATGTGFAYGYTF
NA TRBJ2-1 TRBV4-3 NA TGCGCCAGCAGCCAAGATGCGCGGGCCTCCCATGAGCAGTTCTTC CASSQDARASHEQFF